These 27 T cell receptor beta chains share one sample of origin, sequenced in a study of lymphopenia after photon versus proton radiotherapy (dated by TCRdb to about 2019). Libraries were made using the immunoSEQ multiplex PCR assay. The source is immuneACCESS, and TCRdb retained only in-frame sequences with V and J called. Part of the clones is not carried over; for the studies checked, unresolved V genes explain less than half of this, and the remainder is unexplained. Recorded for this sample are approximately 71,000 clones; roughly 88% of them occurred a single time. 2.9% of the sample is in the top ten clones. This sample comprised peripheral blood, obtained from a patient treated with photon-based radiotherapy. These TCRs come from a woman in her sixties or seventies with pancreatic cancer.

This clone was seen once. This chain uses TRBV7-8 with TRBJ2-7, with 11 bases matching TRBD2. The germline V gene has CDR1 SGHVS and CDR2 FQNEAQ. This CDR3 is 13 amino acids long. Trimming removed 8 bases from V and 6 bases from J; junction bases left unmatched: 6. The CDR3 loop reads CASVLAGGFEQYF. In nucleotides, the CDR3 is TGTGCCAGCGTCTTAGCGGGAGGGTTCGAGCAGTACTTC.

This clone was seen just once. The rearrangement joins TRBV7-2 to TRBJ2-7; 9 bases align to TRBD2. This CDR3 region has 15 residues. J was trimmed by 12 bases and V by 5 bases; bases with no gene match: 17. The germline gives CDR1 SGHTA, CDR2 FQGNSA. The chain's CDR3 is CASSLASGTQSDTYF. In nucleotides, the CDR3 is TGTGCCAGCAGCCTCGCTAGCGGGACCCAATCCGATACGTACTTC. Based on the CDR3 plus reference TRBV7-2 and TRBJ2-7, the full variable domain is GAGVSQSPSNKVTEKGKDVELRCDPISGHTALYWYRQSLGQGLEFLIYFQGNSAPDKSGLPSDRFSAERTGGSVSTLTIQRTQQEDSAVYLCASSLASGTQSDTYFGPGTRLTVT.

In this sample, this clone turned up once. V and J are TRBV18 and TRBJ2-7, with a tentative D call TRBD2 (7 bases). The CDR3 has 16 residues. V dropped 3 bases and J dropped 2 bases, with 17 bases sitting between them. In germline, CDR1 is KGHSH, CDR2 LQKENI. The DNA for the CDR3 is TGTGCCAGCTCACCCCCGGAAGGGGGAGGGGCCTACGAGCAGTACTTC. Residues: CASSPPEGGGAYEQYF.

This chain links TRBV6-5 with TRBJ2-4; D possibly corresponds to TRBD2 (6 bases). The CDR3 totals 15 residues. V shed 6 bases and J shed 1 base, with 13 bases lying between them. Germline CDR1 is MNHEY and CDR2 is SVGAGI. In DNA form, the CDR3 reads TGTGCCAGCAGCCCATTCGCGGGGGCCAAAAACATTCAGTACTTC. This codes for CASSPFAGAKNIQYF.

J is TRBJ2-1 and V is TRBV15; 7 bases are a match to TRBD1. Trimming removed 6 bases from V and 7 bases from J; junction bases left unmatched: 6. Germline assignment: CDR1 LNHNV and CDR2 YYDKDF (reference sequence). The CDR3 is 13 amino acids. CDR3 region: CATRSTGYNEQFF. In DNA, the CDR3 is TGTGCCACCAGATCGACAGGGTATAATGAGCAGTTCTTC.

The chain joins TRBV29-1 to TRBJ2-7; 8 bases are shared with TRBD1. This CDR3 has 13 amino acids. Germline CDR1 reads SQVTM; CDR2 reads ANQGSEA. J gave up 5 bases and V 3 bases, and 6 bases lay outside the gene matches. The CDR3 sequence is CSVDPTGVNEQYF. CDR3 nucleotides: TGCAGCGTTGACCCGACAGGGGTCAACGAGCAGTACTTC.

The V and J genes are TRBV5-6 and TRBJ2-3, with TRBD2 matching over 7 bases. V trimming: 1 base; J trimming: 2 bases; junction bases outside the gene matches: 7. The CDR3 has 16 amino acids. Germline CDR1 is SGHDT and CDR2 is YYEEEE. This CDR3 reads CASSLWGGGSTDTQYF. The CDR3, as DNA: TGTGCCAGCAGCTTGTGGGGGGGAGGATCCACAGATACGCAGTATTTT. The variable domain in full, completed from reference TRBV5-6 and TRBJ2-3, reads DAGVTQSPTHLIKTRGQQVTLRCSPKSGHDTVSWYQQALGQGPQFIFQYYEEEERQRGNFPDRFSGHQFPNYSSELNVNALLLGDSALYLCASSLWGGGSTDTQYFGPGTRLTVL.

The chain links TRBV5-1 to TRBJ1-5; D may be TRBD1 (6 bases). Germline V gene sequence: CDR1 SGHRS, CDR2 YFSETQ. Trimming shortened V by 2 bases and J by 7 bases, and 16 bases separated the two germline ends. The CDR3 runs to 15 residues. Written as DNA, the CDR3 is TGCGCCAGCAGCTTAACAGGGTTTGGGTCCCAGCCCCAGCATTTT. Residues: CASSLTGFGSQPQHF.

This clone was detected only once. This rearrangement joins TRBV9 to TRBJ1-3; no definite D call. V was shortened by 0 bases and J by 2 bases, with 6 bases between the two germline ends. This CDR3 comprises 14 residues. CDR1 and CDR2 from the germline V gene are SGDLS and YYNGEE. The CDR3 here is CASSVGSPGNTIYF. CDR3 in DNA: TGTGCCAGCAGCGTAGGGTCGCCTGGAAACACCATATATTTT.

The chain uses TRBV10-2 and TRBJ1-4, with D perhaps TRBD1 (5 bases). CDR3 length: 14 residues. Trimming removed 5 bases at V and 8 bases at J, with 15 bases between. Germline lookup yields CDR1 WSHSY and CDR2 SAAADI. The CDR3 spells CASSIDSTSEKLFF. Here the CDR3 DNA reads TGCGCCAGCAGTATTGACAGTACTTCGGAAAAACTGTTTTTT.

This chain links TRBV5-6 with TRBJ1-1, with D uncertain. The CDR3 length is 16 residues. Germline-derived CDR1 and CDR2 are SGHDT and YYEEEE. Trimming removed 1 base from V and 4 bases from J, with 17 bases in between. The CDR3 DNA is TGTGCCAGCAGCTTGCGGCAGAACTACCGGCCCACTGAAGCTTTCTTT. As protein: CASSLRQNYRPTEAFF.

This chain joins TRBV19 and TRBJ2-1; tentatively, D is TRBD1 (6 bases). From germline, CDR1 is LNHDA and CDR2 SQIVND (reference sequence). The CDR3 runs to 12 residues. V was trimmed by 4 bases and J by 7 bases, leaving 8 bases between them. This CDR3 reads CASSKQGNEQFF. In nucleotides, the CDR3 is TGTGCCAGTAGTAAACAGGGTAATGAGCAGTTCTTC. Full variable domain (outside the CDR3, taken from reference TRBV19 and TRBJ2-1): DGGITQSPKYLFRKEGQNVTLSCEQNLNHDAMYWYRQDPGQGLRLIYYSQIVNDFQKGDIAEGYSVSREKKESFPLTVTSAQKNPTAFYLCASSKQGNEQFFGPGTRLTVL.

V is TRBV5-1 and J is TRBJ2-5, with 10 bases that match TRBD2. V was pared by 6 bases and J by 1 base, with 6 bases of the junction left unmatched. This CDR3 spans 15 amino acids. From germline, CDR1 is SGHRS and CDR2 YFSETQ. The CDR3 DNA follows: TGCGCCAGCACCCCAACTAGCGGGATCCAAGAGACCCAGTACTTC. Residues: CASTPTSGIQETQYF.

The chain uses TRBV27 and TRBJ2-6; D is unclear. V gave up 4 bases and J gave up 3 bases, with 7 bases separating them. CDR3 length: 14 residues. Germline loops: CDR1 MNHEY, CDR2 SMNVEV (reference sequence). The CDR3 DNA reads as TGTGCCAGCAGTTCCGGGTTTGGGGCCAACGTCCTGACTTTC. Amino acids: CASSSGFGANVLTF.

The gene calls are TRBV27 and TRBJ2-5, with D possibly being TRBD1 (6 bases). There are 14 residues in the CDR3. The ends were cut back, 0 bases at V and 6 bases at J, with 11 bases in the middle. Germline loops: CDR1 MNHEY, CDR2 SMNVEV (reference sequence). This CDR3 is CASSLSQGWKTQYF. As DNA, the CDR3 is TGTGCCAGCAGTTTATCACAGGGATGGAAGACCCAGTACTTC.

This chain links TRBV7-3 with TRBJ2-5; 7 bases are shared with TRBD2. The CDR3 covers 15 residues. V trimming: 2 bases; J trimming: 5 bases; junction bases outside the gene matches: 8. Germline lookup yields CDR1 SGHTA and CDR2 FQGTGA. The CDR3 nucleotides are TGTGCCAGCAGCTTAGCGGGAGCCACCCAGGAGACCCAGTACTTC. Translated, it gives CASSLAGATQETQYF.

The CDR3 nucleotides are TGCGCCAGCAGTTATGGACAGGGGACCACTTTGAACACTGAAGCTTTCTTT. Its protein product is CASSYGQGTTLNTEAFF. This chain connects TRBV4-1 to TRBJ1-1, with 9 bases fitting TRBD1. The ends lost 6 bases at V and 0 bases at J; junction bases unmatched: 11. The CDR3 contains 17 residues. Germline V gene sequence: CDR1 MGHRA, CDR2 YSYEKL.

The chain recombines TRBV9 with TRBJ2-1; D not certain. CDR1 and CDR2 (germline): SGDLS, YYNGEE. Trimming pared 0 bases from V and 9 bases from J, leaving 13 bases between. The CDR3 is 14 amino acids. CDR3 DNA sequence: TGTGCCAGCAGCGTAGATGAGAGCTTAGGTGAGCAGTTCTTC. It codes for CASSVDESLGEQFF.

The chain carries TRBV7-9 and TRBJ2-7, with 11 bases identical to TRBD2. Germline V gene data show CDR1 as SEHNR and CDR2 as FQNEAQ (reference sequence). The CDR3 spans 15 residues. V lost 8 bases to trimming and J lost 3 bases; unmatched junction nucleotides: 9. CDR3 sequence reads: CASLRTGTSGYEQYF. The CDR3, as DNA: TGTGCCAGCCTGAGGACCGGGACTAGCGGCTACGAGCAGTACTTC.

This clone was seen a single time. The sample contains more than one DNA sequence encoding this CDR3. The chain employs TRBV25-1 and TRBJ2-2; D may be TRBD1 or TRBD2 (5 bases each). Germline V CDR1 and CDR2: MGHDK, SYGVNS. The V and J ends lost 3 bases and 6 bases respectively, with 5 bases between them. This CDR3 contains 12 residues. CDR3 protein: CASSEGAGELFF. The CDR3 DNA reads TGTGCCAGCAGTGAGGGGGCCGGGGAGCTGTTTTTT.

V usage is TRBV5-6 and J usage is TRBJ2-3; 11 nucleotides match TRBD2. Per germline, CDR1 SGHDT and CDR2 YYEEEE. The ends lost 1 base at V and 4 bases at J; junction bases unmatched: 2. The CDR3 length is 15 residues. CDR3 sequence: CASSLTSGSADTQYF. The DNA for the CDR3 is TGTGCCAGCAGCTTGACTAGCGGGAGTGCAGATACGCAGTATTTT.

The chain combines TRBV7-2 with TRBJ2-2, with 13 bases matching TRBD2. CDR1 is SGHTA and CDR2 is FQGNSA in the germline V gene. The length of the CDR3 is 15 residues. Trimming cost V 4 bases and J 7 bases; bases outside gene matches: 3. CDR3: CASSSGLAGDGELFF. As DNA, the CDR3 is TGTGCCAGCAGCTCAGGACTAGCGGGAGACGGGGAGCTGTTTTTT.

The rearrangement uses TRBV30 and TRBJ1-6, with 7 nucleotides matching TRBD1. The CDR3 sequence is 12 residues long. Germline V gives CDR1 GTSNPN, CDR2 SVGIG (reference sequence). The trim removed 5 bases at V and 7 bases at J, leaving 2 bases unmatched. The chain's CDR3 is CAWGQANSPLHF. The CDR3 bases are TGTGCCTGGGGACAGGCGAATTCACCCCTCCACTTT.

The J gene is TRBJ1-1, the V gene TRBV9, with a tentative D call TRBD1 (5 bases). The CDR3 contains 16 residues. V was cut by 0 bases and J by 4 bases, with 16 bases left in between. Germline loops: CDR1 SGDLS, CDR2 YYNGEE. For the CDR3, the DNA is TGTGCCAGCAGCGTAGGTGACGGGCGAGGGGCCACTGAAGCTTTCTTT. Protein sequence: CASSVGDGRGATEAFF.

This clone was seen just once. V and J are TRBV7-8 and TRBJ2-2; TRBD1 matches 9 bases. The CDR3 consists of 15 residues. V gave up 5 bases and J gave up 6 bases; unmatched junction bases: 7. Germline lookup yields CDR1 SGHVS and CDR2 FQNEAQ. The CDR3, as DNA: TGTGCCAGCAGCAACCGACAGGGGGTGGCCGGGGAGCTGTTTTTT. This codes for CASSNRQGVAGELFF.

The rearrangement joins TRBV6-1 to TRBJ1-5, with 7 bases matching TRBD1. Germline V gene lookup returns CDR1 MNHNS and CDR2 SASEGT. This CDR3 has 14 amino acids. V lost 10 bases, J lost 6 bases, and 12 bases stayed unmatched. CDR3 protein: CATQAEGATQPQHF. The CDR3 DNA reads TGTGCCACCCAAGCCGAGGGGGCGACTCAGCCCCAGCATTTT.

The V gene is TRBV5-4, the J gene TRBJ2-7, with 15 bases identical to TRBD2. The junction had 8 bases not matched to a gene; V was cut back by 7 bases and J by 3 bases. This CDR3 has 16 residues. In germline, CDR1 is SGHNT, CDR2 YYREEE (reference sequence). The CDR3 DNA sequence: TGTGCCAGCGGGAGGACTAGCGGGAGGGGGGGCTACGAGCAGTACTTC. Residues: CASGRTSGRGGYEQYF.